Following are 18 T cell receptor beta chains from one sample sequenced in a study of T-cell reconstitution after alpha-beta-depleted transplantation in children. Preparation of the TCRbeta library was carried out with unique molecular identifiers. TCRdb re-called the PCR reads through MiXCR, storing one row per CDR3 protein. The data contain 450,000 to 600,000 distinct CDR3 sequences, 13% of them singletons. This specimen consisted of PBMCs, mostly from graft donor cells, obtained 360 days after TCRalphabeta/CD19-depleted stem cell transplant. These receptors were obtained from a male patient younger than 18 who had a stem cell transplant for acute myeloid leukemia, so the T cells may come from the graft donor.

The V and J genes are TRBV15 and TRBJ1-5; D is perhaps TRBD1 (6 bases). Per germline, CDR1 LNHNV and CDR2 YYDKDF (reference sequence). V was pared by 4 bases and J by 1 base, with 14 bases between. The CDR3 spans 16 residues. CDR3 loop: CATSKHRARSNQPQHF. The CDR3 region has the DNA TGTGCCACCAGCAAACACAGGGCTAGGAGCAATCAGCCCCAGCATTTT.

This clonotype was counted many times. This chain connects TRBV20-1 to TRBJ2-1; 8 bases align to TRBD2. Germline CDR1 and CDR2: DFQATT and SNEGSKA (reference sequence). With 6 bases clipped from V and 6 bases from J, the junction kept 4 bases outside the gene matches. This CDR3 is built from 12 residues. The CDR3 loop reads CSATGTSNEQFF. The CDR3 DNA is TGCAGTGCAACCGGGACTAGCAATGAGCAGTTCTTC.

This rearrangement joins TRBV28 to TRBJ1-3; 9 bases align to TRBD1. V trimming: 1 base; J trimming: 3 bases; junction bases outside the gene matches: 1. This CDR3 is built from 15 residues. Germline V gene lookup returns CDR1 MDHEN and CDR2 SYDVKM. The CDR3 DNA reads as TGTGCCAGCAGTTTATCGGGACAGGGTGGAAACACCATATATTTT. It is translated as CASSLSGQGGNTIYF. Supplemented by reference TRBV28 and TRBJ1-3, the full variable domain reads DVKVTQSSRYLVKRTGEKVFLECVQDMDHENMFWYRQDPGLGLRLIYFSYDVKMKEKGDIPEGYSVSREKKERFSLILESASTNQTSMYLCASSLSGQGGNTIYFGEGSWLTVV.

This clonotype was observed many times. The chain links TRBV6-5 to TRBJ2-2; D gene uncertain. Germline V gene sequence: CDR1 MNHEY, CDR2 SVGAGI. The V end was cut by 7 bases, the J end by 0 bases, with 9 bases between. The CDR3 loop spans 14 amino acids. CDR3 protein: CASKPETNTGELFF. In DNA form, the CDR3 reads TGTGCCAGCAAACCCGAGACGAACACCGGGGAGCTGTTTTTT.

The rearrangement links TRBV6-1 to TRBJ2-2; 12 nucleotides match TRBD2. J was trimmed by 5 bases and V by 10 bases; bases with no gene match: 5. The CDR3 contains 14 residues. Germline values: CDR1 MNHNS, CDR2 SASEGT. The chain's CDR3 is CATRLAGETGELFF. The CDR3 region has the DNA TGTGCCACAAGACTAGCGGGAGAAACCGGGGAGCTGTTTTTT.

The V gene is TRBV7-6, the J gene TRBJ2-1; D remains unclear. CDR1 and CDR2 from the germline V gene are SGHVS and FNYEAQ. V dropped 1 base and J dropped 7 bases, with 29 bases sitting between them. This CDR3 comprises 20 residues. CDR3 coding DNA: TGTGCCAGCAGCTTAGTACCGCGGCCTACCATAATTAAGGAAATAAATGAGCAGTTCTTC. It yields the protein CASSLVPRPTIIKEINEQFF.

The CDR3 sequence is CASSQGLLTITDTQYF. The DNA for the CDR3 is TGTGCCAGCAGCCAAGGGTTACTGACTATCACAGATACGCAGTATTTT. V gene TRBV3-1 combines with J gene TRBJ2-3, with a tentative D call TRBD2 (5 bases). Germline CDR1 reads LGHDT; CDR2 reads YNNKEL (reference sequence). Trimming left V 1 base short and J 2 bases short, with 13 bases between. The CDR3 runs 16 residues.

V gene TRBV12-3 or TRBV12-4 combines with J gene TRBJ2-5; 13 bases are a match to TRBD2. V dropped 5 bases and J dropped 4; count of bases not matched to a gene: 4. This CDR3 has 15 residues. The CDR3 here is CASSLGLAGLETQYF. CDR3 coding DNA: TGTGCCAGCAGTCTGGGACTAGCGGGACTAGAGACCCAGTACTTC.

Only a few counts were recorded for this clonotype. V gene TRBV7-3 combines with J gene TRBJ2-3; D may be TRBD1 (6 bases). The germline CDR1 and CDR2 sequences are SGHTA and FQGTGA. Deletions cut 5 bases from V and 2 bases from J, with 11 bases between. The CDR3 length is 14 residues. The CDR3 loop is CASSVNRATDTQYF. The CDR3 bases are TGTGCCAGCAGCGTAAACAGGGCCACAGATACGCAGTATTTT.

This clonotype has just a few counts. The V call is TRBV7-6, the J call TRBJ2-7, with D perhaps matching TRBD2 (7 bases). The germline V gene encodes CDR1 SGHVS and CDR2 FNYEAQ. CDR3 size: 14 residues. Trimming shortened V by 5 bases and J by 5 bases, and 16 bases separated the two germline ends. Here the CDR3 DNA reads TGTGCCAGCAGCCGACTGGACGGGGGGCACGAGCAGTACTTC. Translating gives CASSRLDGGHEQYF.

This clonotype has ten or more counts. The chain recombines TRBV7-9 with TRBJ2-7; D gene ambiguous. Germline CDR1 reads SEHNR; CDR2 reads FQNEAQ (reference sequence). V was shortened by 7 bases and J by 0 bases, with 4 bases between the two germline ends. The CDR3 contains 11 residues. The CDR3: CASMSSYEQYF. The CDR3 DNA reads TGTGCCAGCATGAGCTCCTACGAGCAGTACTTC.

Worth noting for this clonotype: A much larger clone lies a single base off, so this may be a read error. This rearrangement joins TRBV20-1 to TRBJ2-7, with TRBD1 identical over 9 bases. The CDR3 is made up of 16 amino acids. Looked up from germline, CDR1 is DFQATT and CDR2 is SNEGSKA (reference sequence). The CDR3: CCARDSHRGPPYEQYF. In DNA, the CDR3 is TGCTGTGCTAGAGACAGTCACAGGGGGCCTCCCTACGAGCAGTACTTC.

The J gene is TRBJ1-5, the V gene TRBV28; D gene uncertain. The CDR3 runs 14 residues. The V gene lost 1 base and the J gene lost 4 bases, with 8 bases spanning the gap. CDR1 is MDHEN, CDR2 SYDVKM, per germline. The CDR3 region is CASSLLALNQPQHF. The DNA of the CDR3 is TGTGCCAGCAGTTTATTGGCGCTTAATCAGCCCCAGCATTTT. Based on the CDR3 plus reference TRBV28 and TRBJ1-5, the full variable domain is DVKVTQSSRYLVKRTGEKVFLECVQDMDHENMFWYRQDPGLGLRLIYFSYDVKMKEKGDIPEGYSVSREKKERFSLILESASTNQTSMYLCASSLLALNQPQHFGDGTRLSIL.

In its sample, this clonotype was seen a few times. One end of the junction fails to match germline, which may point to a read error. The genes are TRBV7-9 and TRBJ2-7; D unresolved. Germline lookup yields CDR1 SEHNR and CDR2 FQNEAQ (reference sequence). This CDR3 region has 12 residues. The CDR3 protein is CASSLANLGWAF. CDR3 nucleotide sequence: TGTGCCAGCAGCTTAGCGAACCTTGGGTGGGCTTTC.

The rearrangement joins TRBV7-8 to TRBJ2-4; 7 positions match TRBD2. The CDR3 runs to 17 residues. Germline trimming cut 1 base from V and 5 bases from J; bases unmatched to any gene: 11. Germline V gene data show CDR1 as SGHVS and CDR2 as FQNEAQ. This chain's CDR3 is CASSLGGAVGRQNIQYF. In nucleotides, the CDR3 is TGTGCCAGCAGCTTAGGAGGAGCGGTCGGGAGGCAAAACATTCAGTACTTC.

The genes are TRBV28 and TRBJ2-3; D possibly matches TRBD1 or TRBD2 (5 bases each). Germline loops: CDR1 MDHEN, CDR2 SYDVKM. The CDR3 contains 16 residues. The V and J ends lost 10 bases and 2 bases respectively, with 22 bases between them. CDR3 sequence reads: CAISLAGTLYTDTQYF. DNA for the CDR3: TGTGCCATCTCCCTTGCCGGGACCCTATACACAGATACGCAGTATTTT.

In its sample, this clonotype was seen a few times. The chain uses TRBV28 and TRBJ2-7; D might be TRBD1 or TRBD2, each matching 5 bases. Germline CDR1 reads MDHEN; CDR2 reads SYDVKM. The CDR3 loop spans 19 amino acids. The V end was cut by 3 bases, the J end by 1 base, with 25 bases between. The CDR3 nucleotides read TGTGCCAGCAGTTTCCGCACAGAACTACTGATTGGGGGTTCCTACGAGCAGTACTTC. This sequence encodes CASSFRTELLIGGSYEQYF.

This clonotype was found many times. This sequence joins TRBV20-1 and TRBJ2-3; TRBD1 might be the D (6 bases). V lost 6 bases and J 2 bases, leaving 15 bases between the germline ends. CDR1 and CDR2 (germline): DFQATT, SNEGSKA (reference sequence). This CDR3 has 14 residues. The CDR3: CSAPLTGFTDTQYF. In nucleotides, the CDR3 is TGCAGTGCGCCTCTGACAGGCTTCACAGATACGCAGTATTTT.